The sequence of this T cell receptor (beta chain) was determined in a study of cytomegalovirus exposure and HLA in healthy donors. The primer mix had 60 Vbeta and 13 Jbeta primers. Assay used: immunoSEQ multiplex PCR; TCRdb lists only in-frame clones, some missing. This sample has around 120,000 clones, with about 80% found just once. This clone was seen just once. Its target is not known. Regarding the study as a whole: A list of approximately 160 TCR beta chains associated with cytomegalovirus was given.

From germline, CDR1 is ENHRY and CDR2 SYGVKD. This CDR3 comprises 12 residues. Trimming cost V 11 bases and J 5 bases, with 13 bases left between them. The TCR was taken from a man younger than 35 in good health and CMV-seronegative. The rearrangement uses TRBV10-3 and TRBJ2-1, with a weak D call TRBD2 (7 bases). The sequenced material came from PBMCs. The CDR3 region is CASGGADNEQFF. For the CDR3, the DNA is TGTGCCTCTGGGGGGGCCGACAATGAGCAGTTCTTC.